The 29 T cell receptor beta chains presented below share a single source sample, sequenced in a study of T cells in localized non-small cell lung cancer. Measured with immunoSEQ multiplex PCR; TCRdb has only the in-frame clones, and not every one. Of 1,500 to 2,000 clones in the sample, 22% were seen once. This specimen was lung tumor tissue, taken before any cancer treatment. The receptors here all came from a male donor at least 60 years old with stage I lung adenocarcinoma.

The rearrangement links TRBV6-8 to TRBJ2-2; D uncertain. Germline loops: CDR1 MNHGY, CDR2 SAAAGT. Trimming stripped 6 bases from V and 1 base from J, with 9 bases between. The CDR3 length is 14 residues. The CDR3 DNA follows: TGTGCCAGCAGCTCGGGTAGGAACACCGGGGAGCTGTTTTTT. Protein sequence: CASSSGRNTGELFF.

CDR3 protein: CASSSDRDPATNEKLFF. The CDR3 coding sequence is TGTGCCAGCAGTTCGGACAGGGACCCTGCAACTAATGAAAAACTGTTTTTT. This chain uses TRBV28 with TRBJ1-4; 8 nucleotides align to TRBD1. Germline values: CDR1 MDHEN, CDR2 SYDVKM. The junction had 7 bases not matched to a gene; V was cut back by 4 bases and J by 0 bases. This CDR3 contains 17 residues.

The genes are TRBV6-7 and TRBJ1-1, with D tentatively TRBD1 (5 bases). TRBV6-7 is noted as an ORF with a role that remains uncertain. The V end was cut by 5 bases, the J end by 4 bases, with 20 bases between. This CDR3 spans 16 amino acids. The DNA for the CDR3 is TGTGCCAGCAGTCGGGACCCCCCTGGATGGAGCACTGAAGCTTTCTTT. Protein: CASSRDPPGWSTEAFF.

This clone was found a few times. The chain combines TRBV11-1 with TRBJ2-2, with TRBD2 as a possible D gene (5 bases). In germline, CDR1 is SGHAT, CDR2 FQDESV (reference sequence). Trimming removed 1 base at V and 1 base at J, with 10 bases between. This CDR3 comprises 16 residues. CDR3 region: CASSLVVGRNTGELFF. The CDR3 DNA is TGTGCCAGCAGCTTAGTGGTGGGGAGGAACACCGGGGAGCTGTTTTTT.

The J gene is TRBJ1-4, the V gene TRBV19, with 7 bases that match TRBD1. J gave up 5 bases and V 5 bases, and 11 bases lay outside the gene matches. This CDR3 is 16 amino acids long. CDR1 and CDR2 (germline): LNHDA, SQIVND (reference sequence). The CDR3 nucleotides are TGTGCCAGTAGTCCCCTGTACGGGACAGAAAATGAAAAACTGTTTTTT. Protein sequence: CASSPLYGTENEKLFF.

This clone is classed as medium-sized. The V gene is TRBV11-3, the J gene TRBJ2-2, with 10 bases identical to TRBD1. Trimming removed 2 bases from V and 5 bases from J; junction bases left unmatched: 5. This CDR3 has 16 residues. Per the germline V gene, CDR1 is SGHNT and CDR2 is YENEEA. The CDR3 protein is CASSLRTGGRTGELFF. The CDR3 nucleotides are TGTGCCAGCAGCTTACGGACAGGGGGGAGGACCGGGGAGCTGTTTTTT.

This clone showed up just a few times. The chain uses TRBV11-3 and TRBJ2-7; possibly TRBD1 or TRBD2 for D (5 bases each). This CDR3 comprises 14 residues. CDR1 SGHNT and CDR2 YENEEA come from the germline V gene. Trimming stripped 2 bases from V and 6 bases from J, with 14 bases between. The DNA of the CDR3 is TGTGCCAGCAGCTTAAGATACGGGGCCGGCGAGCAGTACTTC. Protein product: CASSLRYGAGEQYF. Using reference TRBV11-3 and TRBJ2-7 for the parts outside the CDR3, the full variable domain is EAGVVQSPRYKIIEKKQPVAFWCNPISGHNTLYWYLQNLGQGPELLIRYENEEAVDDSQLPKDRFSAERLKGVDSTLKIQPAELGDSAVYLCASSLRYGAGEQYFGPGTRLTVT.

This clone has just a few counts. V and J are TRBV11-3 and TRBJ1-1; perhaps TRBD1 as D (5 bases). Germline CDR1 and CDR2: SGHNT and YENEEA. The CDR3 sequence is 14 residues long. The V end lost 5 bases, the J end lost 6 bases, and 16 bases lay between the germline ends. The CDR3 coding sequence is TGTGCCAGCAGCCACTTGCCAGGGATACCTGAAGCTTTCTTT. Protein product: CASSHLPGIPEAFF.

By share of the sample, this clone is large (0.1 to 1%). This sequence joins TRBV6-8 and TRBJ2-7, with D perhaps matching TRBD1 or TRBD2 (7 bases each). This CDR3 region has 16 residues. The germline V gene encodes CDR1 MNHGY and CDR2 SAAAGT. V dropped 5 bases and J dropped 3 bases, with 20 bases sitting between them. DNA for the CDR3: TGTGCCAGCAGTAGGTGGGGAGGGGGCGCAGTCTACGAGCAGTACTTC. Translating it yields CASSRWGGGAVYEQYF.

The chain recombines TRBV16 with TRBJ1-1, with D tentatively TRBD1 (6 bases). Germline V gene data show CDR1 as KGHSY and CDR2 as FQNENV. Trimming took off 2 bases at V and 13 bases at J, with 17 bases between the two ends. The CDR3 consists of 13 residues. The CDR3 DNA reads TGTGCCAGCAGCCAAAATTTACAGGGCTATGGTTTCTTT. Its translation is CASSQNLQGYGFF.

This clone was seen more than once but under ten times. V usage is TRBV29-1 and J usage is TRBJ2-7, with 8 bases aligning to TRBD1. Germline lookup yields CDR1 SQVTM and CDR2 ANQGSEA. This CDR3 has 12 residues. Losses at the gene ends were 8 bases for V and 5 bases for J; bases not matched to a gene: 8. As DNA, the CDR3 is TGCAGCACTGGACAGGGACGCGACGAGCAGTACTTC. Residues: CSTGQGRDEQYF.

The genes are TRBV4-1 and TRBJ1-2; possibly TRBD1 for D (5 bases). Trimming pared 2 bases from V and 4 bases from J, leaving 11 bases between. Germline V lookup: CDR1 MGHRA, CDR2 YSYEKL. The CDR3 sequence is 14 residues long. CDR3 loop: CASSQTGSTYGYTF. For the CDR3, the DNA is TGCGCCAGCAGCCAAACAGGTTCCACCTATGGCTACACCTTC.

This clone was seen more than once but under ten times. J is TRBJ1-6 and V is TRBV6-8; 10 bases map to TRBD1. Germline CDR1 and CDR2: MNHGY and SAAAGT. This CDR3 comprises 16 residues. J was trimmed by 6 bases and V by 7 bases; bases with no gene match: 9. The CDR3 region has the DNA TGTGCCAGCACGGCCGGGACAGGGGCCTTTAATTCACCCCTCCACTTT. It codes for CASTAGTGAFNSPLHF.

In this sample, this clone turned up a few times. The V call is TRBV6-8, the J call TRBJ2-7, with D perhaps TRBD1 or TRBD2 (6 bases each). Germline V lookup: CDR1 MNHGY, CDR2 SAAAGT. V gave up 3 bases and J gave up 6 bases, with 15 bases separating them. The CDR3 runs 14 residues. For the CDR3, the DNA is TGTGCCAGCAGTTATGCCGGGGGCCAGGGCGAGCAGTACTTC. It specifies CASSYAGGQGEQYF.

This clone was seen a handful of times. The chain links TRBV6-8 to TRBJ2-7; D is perhaps TRBD1 or TRBD2 (5 bases each). The V and J ends lost 2 bases and 0 bases respectively, with 11 bases between them. Germline values: CDR1 MNHGY, CDR2 SAAAGT. CDR3 size: 15 residues. The chain's CDR3 is CASSYRSGSSYEQYF. Here the CDR3 DNA reads TGTGCCAGCAGTTACAGGTCAGGGAGCTCCTACGAGCAGTACTTC.

The J gene is TRBJ2-5, the V gene TRBV5-1; 8 nucleotides align to TRBD1. This CDR3 is 14 amino acids long. Germline lookup yields CDR1 SGHRS and CDR2 YFSETQ. The J segment lost 2 bases and the V segment lost 4 bases, leaving 4 bases of the junction unmatched. The CDR3 loop reads CASSTTGVQETQYF. CDR3 bases: TGCGCCAGCAGCACGACAGGGGTTCAAGAGACCCAGTACTTC.

This clone was observed a handful of times. CDR3 amino acids: CASSFKRPGQGYEQYF. The CDR3 nucleotides are TGTGCCAGCAGTTTTAAACGACCGGGACAGGGTTACGAGCAGTACTTC. This chain joins TRBV6-8 and TRBJ2-7; the match to TRBD1 covers 9 bases. Looked up from germline, CDR1 is MNHGY and CDR2 is SAAAGT. J lost 4 bases, V lost 4 bases, and 11 bases had no gene match. The CDR3 is 16 amino acids.

This clone qualifies as large. The gene calls are TRBV30 and TRBJ1-4; unclear D gene. CDR1 and CDR2 (germline): GTSNPN, SVGIG (reference sequence). The CDR3 is 13 amino acids. V lost 2 bases and J 6 bases, leaving 10 bases between the germline ends. The CDR3 region has the DNA TGTGCCTGGAGTAGACCCCCCGATGAAAAACTGTTTTTT. Amino acids: CAWSRPPDEKLFF.

This clone was picked up a small number of times. The J gene is TRBJ1-1, the V gene TRBV6-8; TRBD1 agrees at 7 bases. The CDR3 runs 14 residues. J was trimmed by 4 bases and V by 5 bases; bases with no gene match: 7. Germline V CDR1 and CDR2: MNHGY, SAAAGT. CDR3 bases: TGTGCCAGCAGTCAGACAGGGAGGGGCACTGAAGCTTTCTTT. The encoded protein is CASSQTGRGTEAFF.

This clone was counted between two and nine times. This rearrangement joins TRBV11-3 to TRBJ2-1; 7 bases are a match to TRBD2. This CDR3 is built from 17 residues. Germline V gene data show CDR1 as SGHNT and CDR2 as YENEEA. V shed 1 base, J shed 4 bases, and the junction held 10 bases outside the gene matches. DNA for the CDR3: TGTGCCAGCAGCTTAGGGGGTAGGAGCGGGGCATACAATGAGCAGTTCTTC. It yields the protein CASSLGGRSGAYNEQFF.

The CDR3 bases are TGTGCCAGCAGTTTTACAGGGGAGGAAACCGGGGAGCTGTTTTTT. Protein: CASSFTGEETGELFF. The chain employs TRBV7-4 and TRBJ2-2; D is perhaps TRBD1 (7 bases). The CDR3 spans 15 residues. V was cut by 6 bases and J by 5 bases, with 16 bases left in between. Germline CDR1 reads SGHVT; CDR2 reads SQSDAQ.

The V call is TRBV6-8, the J call TRBJ1-2, with unresolved D. V dropped 0 bases and J dropped 0 bases, with 5 bases sitting between them. The CDR3 is 14 residues long. Germline V gene data show CDR1 as MNHGY and CDR2 as SAAAGT. The CDR3 sequence: CASSYSTSNYGYTF. DNA of the CDR3: TGTGCCAGCAGTTACTCGACATCTAACTATGGCTACACCTTC.

This clone was seen more than once but under ten times. The rearrangement uses TRBV30 and TRBJ1-1; the D gene is possibly TRBD1 (6 bases). This CDR3 is built from 12 residues. V lost 2 bases and J lost 9, with 13 bases in between. The germline gives CDR1 GTSNPN, CDR2 SVGIG (reference sequence). The CDR3 DNA reads as TGTGCCTGGAGTCTACAACAGGGTCAAGCTTTCTTT. Translation: CAWSLQQGQAFF.

By frequency in the sample, this clone is large. The chain has TRBV6-8 and TRBJ2-7; D remains ambiguous. The CDR3 totals 14 residues. From germline, CDR1 is MNHGY and CDR2 SAAAGT. Trimming cost V 6 bases and J 7 bases, with 19 bases left between them. The CDR3 nucleotides are TGTGCCAGCAGCCCCCGTTTGGATGGCGTGGAGCAGTACTTC. This sequence encodes CASSPRLDGVEQYF.

Judged by abundance, this clone is large (0.1 to 1%). The chain employs TRBV28 and TRBJ2-3; D remains ambiguous. Germline V CDR1 and CDR2: MDHEN, SYDVKM. V gave up 5 bases and J gave up 1 base, with 19 bases separating them. The CDR3 length is 17 residues. The CDR3 spells CASSPPYGATRTDTQYF. The CDR3 DNA follows: TGTGCCAGCAGTCCTCCCTACGGCGCCACTCGCACAGATACGCAGTATTTT. The entire variable domain, with the rest obtained from reference TRBV28 and TRBJ2-3, is as follows: DVKVTQSSRYLVKRTGEKVFLECVQDMDHENMFWYRQDPGLGLRLIYFSYDVKMKEKGDIPEGYSVSREKKERFSLILESASTNQTSMYLCASSPPYGATRTDTQYFGPGTRLTVL.

In its sample, this clone was seen a few times. The chain is built from TRBV6-8 and TRBJ1-1, with a possible D match to TRBD1 (5 bases). Germline assignment: CDR1 MNHGY and CDR2 SAAAGT. The CDR3 runs 13 residues. Trimming cost V 2 bases and J 3 bases, with 7 bases left between them. CDR3 sequence (DNA): TGTGCCAGCAGTTACGGGGGGTACACTGAAGCTTTCTTT. The encoded protein is CASSYGGYTEAFF.

This clone has just one count. The chain uses TRBV5-1 and TRBJ1-2; D is unresolved. This CDR3 has 14 amino acids. V was trimmed by 0 bases and J by 7 bases, leaving 13 bases between them. The germline CDR1 and CDR2 sequences are SGHRS and YFSETQ. In DNA, the CDR3 is TGCGCCAGCAGCTTGGCCTCAGGTCTCACTGGCTACACCTTC. This gives the protein CASSLASGLTGYTF. The full variable domain, with the rest looked up from reference TRBV5-1 and TRBJ1-2, is KAGVTQTPRYLIKTRGQQVTLSCSPISGHRSVSWYQQTPGQGLQFLFEYFSETQRNKGNFPGRFSGRQFSNSRSEMNVSTLELGDSALYLCASSLASGLTGYTFGSGTRLTVV.

This clone is termed large. The chain is built from TRBV11-3 and TRBJ1-6; D possibly corresponds to TRBD1 (5 bases). Per the germline V gene, CDR1 is SGHNT and CDR2 is YENEEA. The ends were cut back, 2 bases at V and 0 bases at J, with 8 bases in the middle. This CDR3 has 16 amino acids. Here the CDR3 reads CASSLQGLSYNSPLHF. In DNA, the CDR3 is TGTGCCAGCAGCTTACAGGGTCTCTCCTATAATTCACCCCTCCACTTT.

The V and J genes are TRBV19 and TRBJ2-7; 10 bases are a match to TRBD2. The CDR3 runs 16 residues. The germline V gene has CDR1 LNHDA and CDR2 SQIVND (reference sequence). J was trimmed by 1 base and V by 10 bases; bases with no gene match: 13. CDR3 residues: CATSDPKLAGSYEQYF. CDR3 DNA sequence: TGTGCCACCTCCGATCCGAAACTAGCGGGGTCCTACGAGCAGTACTTC. The whole variable domain, filled in from reference TRBV19 and TRBJ2-7, reads DGGITQSPKYLFRKEGQNVTLSCEQNLNHDAMYWYRQDPGQGLRLIYYSQIVNDFQKGDIAEGYSVSREKKESFPLTVTSAQKNPTAFYLCATSDPKLAGSYEQYFGPGTRLTVT.